The 30 T cell receptor beta chains reported below all come from one sample, sequenced in a study of blood T cell repertoires in COVID-19. TCRdb keeps only in-frame clones here, not all; method: immunoSEQ multiplex PCR. This table holds about 220,000 clones, almost 90% found once. The sequencing sample was made of PBMCs or T cells enriched from blood (not recorded which). The receptors come from a young man who had been exposed to COVID-19.

The gene calls are TRBV5-1 and TRBJ2-5, with 7 bases identical to TRBD1. Germline V gene data show CDR1 as SGHRS and CDR2 as YFSETQ. Trimming took 3 bases from V and 4 from J; bases not matched to a gene: 15. This CDR3 contains 17 residues. The CDR3 DNA sequence: TGCGCCAGCAGCTCTACTGGGGACAGCCCGGTGGTAGAGACCCAGTACTTC. Translation gives CASSSTGDSPVVETQYF.

The chain carries TRBV5-1 and TRBJ2-1; 14 nucleotides align to TRBD2. Germline-derived CDR1 and CDR2 are SGHRS and YFSETQ. The CDR3 totals 15 residues. Losses at the gene ends were 4 bases for V and 7 bases for J; bases not matched to a gene: 4. CDR3 bases: TGCGCCAGCAGCGCCCGGACTAGCGGGGGGAATGAGCAGTTCTTC. This codes for CASSARTSGGNEQFF.

The CDR3: CASSENRGGQPNSPLHF. In nucleotides, the CDR3 is TGTGCCAGCAGTGAAAACCGGGGGGGTCAGCCTAATTCACCCCTCCACTTT. The J gene is TRBJ1-6, the V gene TRBV2; maybe TRBD1 (5 bases). V lost 2 bases, J lost 6 bases, and 17 bases lay in between. The CDR3 length is 17 residues. Germline lookup yields CDR1 SNHLY and CDR2 FYNNEI.

The gene calls are TRBV3-1 (or the pseudogene TRBV3-2) and TRBJ1-4; TRBD1 aligns across 8 bases. With 2 bases clipped from V and 7 bases from J, the junction kept 6 bases outside the gene matches. This CDR3 is built from 15 residues. In germline, CDR1 is LGHDT, CDR2 YNNKEL (reference sequence). The CDR3: CASSQTGQGGEKLFF. The CDR3 region has the DNA TGTGCCAGCAGCCAAACCGGACAGGGTGGTGAAAAACTGTTTTTT.

J is TRBJ1-6 and V is TRBV27; perhaps TRBD1 as D (6 bases). The germline V gene has CDR1 MNHEY and CDR2 SMNVEV (reference sequence). With 6 bases removed from V and 7 bases from J, the gap between germline ends came to 10 bases. CDR3 length equals 13 residues. The CDR3 DNA reads as TGTGCCAGCAGCGAGGACAGAAATTCACCCCTCCACTTT. Protein sequence: CASSEDRNSPLHF.

The rearrangement joins TRBV9 to TRBJ2-1; a weak D match, TRBD1 (5 bases). This CDR3 spans 16 amino acids. The V gene's germline CDR1 is SGDLS and CDR2 YYNGEE. V lost 4 bases and J lost 3, with 17 bases in between. This CDR3 is CASSPRRAGYYNEQFF. The DNA of the CDR3 is TGTGCCAGCAGCCCGAGGAGAGCAGGGTACTACAATGAGCAGTTCTTC. Full variable domain (outside the CDR3, taken from reference TRBV9 and TRBJ2-1): DSGVTQTPKHLITATGQRVTLRCSPRSGDLSVYWYQQSLDQGLQFLIQYYNGEERAKGNILERFSAQQFPDLHSELNLSSLELGDSALYFCASSPRRAGYYNEQFFGPGTRLTVL.

To note about this clone: One junction end does not reproduce the germline sequence, and a read error may be involved. This sequence joins TRBV4-3 and TRBJ1-4; 7 bases map to TRBD1. This CDR3 is 18 amino acids long. The germline V gene has CDR1 LGHNA and CDR2 YSLEER. The CDR3 coding sequence is TGCGCCAGCAGCCAAGAAAGGCGACAGGGCGCGTTTAATCAAAAACTGTTTTTT. This gives the protein CASSQERRQGAFNQKLFF.

J is TRBJ1-6 and V is TRBV27; possibly TRBD1 for D (6 bases). This CDR3 spans 15 amino acids. Between the trimmed V and J ends, which lost 5 bases and 6 bases, there was a span of 14 bases. CDR1 is MNHEY and CDR2 is SMNVEV in the germline V gene (reference sequence). CDR3 sequence reads: CASSPRGGVNSPLHF. The CDR3 DNA follows: TGTGCCAGCAGTCCGAGAGGGGGTGTTAATTCACCCCTCCACTTT.

This clone has a single count. The chain uses TRBV13 and TRBJ2-5, with a possible D match to TRBD2 (5 bases). Germline loops: CDR1 PRHDT, CDR2 FYEKMQ (reference sequence). V was cut by 1 base and J by 4 bases, with 13 bases left in between. There are 15 residues in the CDR3. Here the CDR3 reads CASSLDPSRGETQYF. CDR3 nucleotides: TGTGCCAGCAGCTTAGACCCTAGCCGCGGAGAGACCCAGTACTTC.

DNA for the CDR3: TGTGCCATCAGTGAGTTTACCGGGACAGAAGGCCCACTCTTCAATCAGCCCCAGCATTTT. As protein: CAISEFTGTEGPLFNQPQHF. This rearrangement joins TRBV10-3 to TRBJ1-5, with 7 bases that match TRBD1. V was pared by 1 base and J by 3 bases, with 18 bases of the junction left unmatched. The CDR3 runs 20 residues. Germline CDR1 is ENHRY and CDR2 is SYGVKD.

The J gene is TRBJ1-3, the V gene TRBV5-4, with D uncertain. This CDR3 spans 16 amino acids. V lost 4 bases to trimming and J lost 0 bases, with 14 bases between them. Germline V gives CDR1 SGHNT, CDR2 YYREEE (reference sequence). CDR3 sequence (DNA): TGTGCCAGCAGCCCTAGAGGAGGGAACTCTGGAAACACCATATATTTT. It codes for CASSPRGGNSGNTIYF.

This clone was recorded only once. The J gene is TRBJ2-7, the V gene TRBV7-2, with a tentative D call TRBD2 (6 bases). Trimming cost V 6 bases and J 0 bases, with 18 bases left between them. CDR1 SGHTA and CDR2 FQGNSA come from the germline V gene. CDR3 length: 16 residues. CDR3 loop: CASRYSGLQASYEQYF. The CDR3 DNA reads as TGTGCCAGCAGATACTCGGGACTGCAAGCCTCCTACGAGCAGTACTTC.

This chain links TRBV4-2 with TRBJ1-1, with D uncertain. V lost 3 bases to trimming and J lost 1 base, with 12 bases between them. The CDR3 is made up of 15 amino acids. Germline CDR1 is LGHNA and CDR2 is YNFKEQ. CDR3 in amino acids: CASSQYTGENTEAFF. The DNA of the CDR3 is TGTGCCAGCAGCCAGTACACGGGAGAGAACACTGAAGCTTTCTTT.

V gene TRBV4-1 combines with J gene TRBJ2-2; D gene unclear. The V gene lost 1 base and the J gene lost 5 bases, with 14 bases spanning the gap. CDR3 length: 16 amino acids. The V gene's germline CDR1 is MGHRA and CDR2 YSYEKL. CDR3 DNA sequence: TGCGCCAGCAGCCAAGGTGGCAGGTGGATGACCGGGGAGCTGTTTTTT. It codes for CASSQGGRWMTGELFF.

The chain has TRBV5-4 and TRBJ1-1; 7 bases align to TRBD1. Unmatched junction bases numbered 12, after V lost 4 bases and J lost 9 bases. CDR1 is SGHNT, CDR2 YYREEE, per germline (reference sequence). CDR3 size: 14 residues. CDR3 in amino acids: CASSTYLLQGKAFF. The CDR3 DNA follows: TGTGCCAGCAGCACATATCTTCTACAGGGGAAAGCTTTCTTT.

The chain links TRBV6-5 to TRBJ2-1; 9 positions agree with TRBD1. With 5 bases clipped from V and 7 bases from J, the junction kept 9 bases outside the gene matches. Germline-derived CDR1 and CDR2 are MNHEY and SVGAGI. CDR3 length equals 15 residues. CDR3 loop: CASSQDRGTSNEQFF. CDR3 sequence (DNA): TGTGCCAGCAGTCAGGACAGGGGTACGTCGAATGAGCAGTTCTTC.

V and J are TRBV7-3 and TRBJ1-1, with no clear D. The germline gives CDR1 SGHTA, CDR2 FQGTGA. The CDR3 runs to 13 residues. V dropped 5 bases and J dropped 4 bases, with 11 bases sitting between them. Here the CDR3 reads CASSHDSFTEAFF. In DNA, the CDR3 is TGTGCCAGCAGCCACGACTCATTCACTGAAGCTTTCTTT.

With regard to this clone: In the same sample, other DNA sequences code for this CDR3. The rearrangement uses TRBV5-1 and TRBJ2-7; a weak D match, TRBD1 (5 bases). The germline V gene encodes CDR1 SGHRS and CDR2 YFSETQ. The V end was cut by 0 bases, the J end by 4 bases, with 8 bases between. The CDR3 length is 13 residues. The CDR3 here is CASSLGSGYEQYF. Written as DNA, the CDR3 is TGCGCCAGCAGCTTGGGTTCAGGGTACGAGCAGTACTTC.

The rearrangement uses TRBV5-1 and TRBJ1-5; D unclear. There are 15 residues in the CDR3. Per germline, CDR1 SGHRS and CDR2 YFSETQ. Trimming removed 5 bases from V and 2 bases from J, with 14 bases in between. The CDR3 spells CASRAAPGRNQPQHF. CDR3 DNA sequence: TGCGCCAGCAGGGCTGCTCCGGGTCGCAATCAGCCCCAGCATTTT.

This chain links TRBV6-1 with TRBJ2-7, with 16 bases that match TRBD2. In germline, CDR1 is MNHNS, CDR2 SASEGT. The CDR3 has 14 residues. V lost 3 bases to trimming and J lost 12 bases; unmatched junction nucleotides: 5. The CDR3 sequence: CASSEPGLAGGRYF. DNA of the CDR3: TGTGCCAGCAGTGAGCCGGGACTAGCGGGGGGGAGGTACTTC.

The J gene is TRBJ2-7, the V gene TRBV10-3, with D perhaps matching TRBD2 (7 bases). The ends were cut back, 11 bases at V and 1 base at J, with 21 bases in the middle. Germline lookup yields CDR1 ENHRY and CDR2 SYGVKD. This CDR3 has 15 amino acids. CDR3 in amino acids: CAVQTPGGASYEQYF. The CDR3 DNA sequence: TGTGCCGTCCAAACGCCGGGGGGCGCTTCCTACGAGCAGTACTTC.

The genes are TRBV29-1 and TRBJ2-5; weak D call: TRBD2 (6 bases). The V gene's germline CDR1 is SQVTM and CDR2 ANQGSEA. The CDR3 loop spans 14 amino acids. V was shortened by 4 bases and J by 2 bases, with 14 bases between the two germline ends. In DNA, the CDR3 is TGCAGCGTTGGATTAGCGGCCCTACAAGAGACCCAGTACTTC. This encodes CSVGLAALQETQYF.

This chain uses TRBV10-1 with TRBJ2-2; 7 bases line up with TRBD2. Trimming took 1 base from V and 5 from J; bases not matched to a gene: 4. The germline CDR1 and CDR2 sequences are WNHNN and SYGVQD (reference sequence). The length of the CDR3 is 15 residues. Here the CDR3 reads CASSEWEGKTGELFF. CDR3 DNA: TGCGCCAGCAGTGAGTGGGAGGGTAAAACCGGGGAGCTGTTTTTT.

This clone was observed a single time. CDR3 in DNA: TGTGCCAGCAGTCTGACTCGTTACAATGAGCAGTTCTTC. Protein sequence: CASSLTRYNEQFF. This chain joins TRBV2 and TRBJ2-1; D unresolved. Between the trimmed V and J ends, which lost 5 bases and 4 bases, there was a span of 9 bases. The CDR3 runs to 13 residues. Per the germline V gene, CDR1 is SNHLY and CDR2 is FYNNEI.

This chain uses TRBV5-1 with TRBJ1-2; D not resolved. The CDR3 length is 13 residues. CDR1 SGHRS and CDR2 YFSETQ come from the germline V gene. V was clipped by 2 bases and J by 4 bases, with 9 bases between them. CDR3 nucleotide sequence: TGCGCCAGCAGCTTCGGAACGGGCTATGGCTACACCTTC. It encodes CASSFGTGYGYTF.

The chain has TRBV5-1 and TRBJ2-5; D remains ambiguous. V was trimmed by 8 bases and J by 0 bases, leaving 5 bases between them. The CDR3 is 11 amino acids. Germline V gene lookup returns CDR1 SGHRS and CDR2 YFSETQ. The chain's CDR3 is CASSNQETQYF. The CDR3 DNA reads as TGCGCCAGTTCTAACCAAGAGACCCAGTACTTC.

The rearrangement links TRBV2 to TRBJ2-7; a possible D gene is TRBD1 (6 bases). The V gene lost 6 bases and the J gene lost 2 bases, with 14 bases spanning the gap. The CDR3 is 14 amino acids. Looked up from germline, CDR1 is SNHLY and CDR2 is FYNNEI. The CDR3 region is CASRSRGATYEQYF. In DNA form, the CDR3 reads TGTGCCAGCAGAAGCAGGGGCGCTACCTACGAGCAGTACTTC.

The gene calls are TRBV6-1 and TRBJ2-3; 7 bases are a match to TRBD2. The CDR3 covers 14 residues. The germline CDR1 and CDR2 sequences are MNHNS and SASEGT. V dropped 0 bases and J dropped 5; count of bases not matched to a gene: 2. In nucleotides, the CDR3 is TGTGCCAGCAGTGAAGCGGGGGGGGTAGATACGCAGTATTTT. It yields the protein CASSEAGGVDTQYF.

The J gene is TRBJ2-5, the V gene TRBV20-1, with a possible D match to TRBD1 (5 bases). Germline V lookup: CDR1 DFQATT, CDR2 SNEGSKA (reference sequence). Trimming took 5 bases from V and 5 from J, leaving 9 bases between them. This CDR3 contains 11 residues. CDR3 sequence reads: CSAVYRETQYF. The CDR3 DNA sequence: TGCAGTGCTGTTTACAGGGAGACCCAGTACTTC.

The chain combines TRBV5-4 with TRBJ2-2; a possible D gene is TRBD2 (6 bases). This CDR3 comprises 15 residues. Trimming stripped 4 bases from V and 8 bases from J, with 18 bases between. CDR1 SGHNT and CDR2 YYREEE come from the germline V gene (reference sequence). In nucleotides, the CDR3 is TGTGCCAGCAGCGCCCCACACGGGGGTGGAGGGGAGCTGTTTTTT. It specifies CASSAPHGGGGELFF.